This record covers a single T cell receptor (beta chain). In the source study's methods: Amplifying reference gene primers gave estimates of nucleated cell counts. The assay was immunoSEQ multiplex PCR, and TCRdb's table has in-frame clones only and misses some. The V and J calls and clone size come from that table; D and trimming were worked out from the DNA. Of 190,000 or so clones detected, 82% appear once; the ten largest clones hold approximately 12%. CDR3 size: 16 residues. V was clipped by 5 bases and J by 5 bases, with 22 bases between them. Germline CDR1 and CDR2: SGHNT and YYREEE (reference sequence). The entry originates in a study of blood T cell repertoires in COVID-19.

The rearrangement joins TRBV5-4 to TRBJ2-5; the D gene is possibly TRBD2 (6 bases). This TCR derives from a man in his forties who had recovered from COVID-19. Input material: PBMCs or T cells enriched from blood (not recorded which). CDR3 loop: CASSRTLEAGRETQYF. In nucleotides, the CDR3 is TGTGCCAGCAGTCGCACCCTGGAGGCGGGACGGGAGACCCAGTACTTC.